The clone carrying this T cell receptor beta chain has just one count. Its antigen is still unknown. Sequencing was performed with immunoSEQ multiplex PCR; in TCRdb, only in-frame clones are kept and a portion is missing. The sample has 51,000 or so clones, around 85% seen once. Trimming at V came to 5 bases and at J to 6 bases, leaving 4 bases not matched to a gene. The CDR3 covers 13 residues. The germline CDR1 and CDR2 sequences are SGHVS and FNYEAQ. This sample is drawn from a study of T cell clones after liver transplantation. About the study: Liver transplant recipients had immunosuppression withdrawal attempted within 2 years. Three of the eight recipients were HCV-positive; the rest had non-autoimmune, non-viral transplant indications. General observations from the study: Conclusions were preliminary, with small, heterogeneous patient groups. Rather than being deleted, graft donor-reactive T cells may have moved into the graft.

This TCR came from a human patient who received a liver transplant. Some of these T cells may belong to the graft donor. The chain combines TRBV7-6 with TRBJ2-7; 10 bases align to TRBD1. The sample consisted of CD8+ T cells from blood, taken 12 months after liver transplant. The CDR3 protein is CASSLRDRGEQYF. The CDR3 DNA sequence: TGTGCCAGCAGCCTAAGGGACAGGGGCGAGCAGTACTTC.